These 10 T cell receptor beta chains came from one sample sequenced in a study of preoperative IRX-2 immunotherapy in early breast cancer. The repertoire was sequenced with immunoSEQ multiplex PCR; TCRdb's copy has only in-frame clones and lacks some. The sample yields 35,000 to 55,000 clones, approximately 95% seen once. Treatment reported: preoperative locoregional IRX-2 cytokine immunotherapy. The source material was tumor tissue, sampled after IRX-2 immunotherapy. These receptors were collected from a human donor with breast cancer.

J is TRBJ2-1 and V is TRBV30; D unresolved. The germline CDR1 and CDR2 sequences are GTSNPN and SVGIG (reference sequence). The CDR3 is 12 residues long. V lost 0 bases, J lost 7 bases, and 7 bases lay in between. The CDR3 loop is CAWSVLLNEQFF. The CDR3 DNA follows: TGTGCCTGGAGTGTACTCTTGAATGAGCAGTTCTTC.

V usage is TRBV25-1 and J usage is TRBJ1-2; TRBD1 matches 12 bases. The germline CDR1 and CDR2 sequences are MGHDK and SYGVNS. This CDR3 comprises 15 residues. Trimming took 5 bases from V and 6 from J; bases not matched to a gene: 7. The CDR3, as DNA: TGTGCCAGCAGTACTGGGGGACAGGGGGCTAATGGCTACACCTTC. Translating gives CASSTGGQGANGYTF.

The chain has TRBV6-5 and TRBJ2-1, with D possibly TRBD2 on 5 matching bases. Trimming left V 7 bases short and J 5 bases short, with 12 bases between. CDR1 and CDR2 (germline): MNHEY, SVGAGI. This CDR3 is 13 amino acids long. The CDR3 reads CASNGMDHNEQFF. The CDR3 nucleotides are TGTGCCAGCAACGGGATGGACCACAATGAGCAGTTCTTC.

V is TRBV30 and J is TRBJ1-5; 9 nucleotides agree with TRBD1. From germline, CDR1 is GTSNPN and CDR2 SVGIG (reference sequence). This CDR3 is built from 13 residues. V lost 5 bases, J lost 5 bases, and 4 bases stayed unmatched. CDR3 nucleotide sequence: TGTGCCTGGGGGGACAGGGCGGATCAGCCCCAGCATTTT. This codes for CAWGDRADQPQHF.

The chain couples TRBV5-1 to TRBJ2-7, with D possibly TRBD1 on 6 matching bases. Looked up from germline, CDR1 is SGHRS and CDR2 is YFSETQ. The germline V and J ends were trimmed by 2 bases and 6 bases, with 15 bases remaining between them. The CDR3 length is 14 residues. CDR3 nucleotides: TGCGCCAGCAGCTTAACTAGGACAGATCTCGAGCAGTACTTC. As protein: CASSLTRTDLEQYF.

The rearrangement links TRBV7-9 to TRBJ1-1, with TRBD1 as a possible D gene (5 bases). This CDR3 comprises 13 residues. V was shortened by 2 bases and J by 4 bases, with 8 bases between the two germline ends. Per germline, CDR1 SEHNR and CDR2 FQNEAQ (reference sequence). The DNA for the CDR3 is TGTGCCAGCAGCTTACAGGGATCCACTGAAGCTTTCTTT. Its translation: CASSLQGSTEAFF. Full variable domain (missing parts from reference TRBV7-9 and TRBJ1-1): DTGVSQNPRHKITKRGQNVTFRCDPISEHNRLYWYRQTLGQGPEFLTYFQNEAQLEKSRLLSDRFSAERPKGSFSTLEIQRTEQGDSAMYLCASSLQGSTEAFFGQGTRLTVV.

A single count supports this clone. This chain connects TRBV7-2 to TRBJ1-2; D unclear. Per the germline V gene, CDR1 is SGHTA and CDR2 is FQGNSA. The CDR3 has 14 residues. Trimming took off 3 bases at V and 8 bases at J, with 16 bases between the two ends. The DNA for the CDR3 is TGTGCCAGCAGCTTGATTATCTCGGGTGGAGGCTACACCTTC. Its protein is CASSLIISGGGYTF.

CDR3 bases: TGCGCCAGCAGCCAAGAAGAGAGGGGTCGGTTCTTC. The encoded protein is CASSQEERGRFF. The chain has TRBV4-1 and TRBJ2-1; D assignment may be TRBD1 or TRBD2 (5 bases each). V was clipped by 0 bases and J by 15 bases, with 12 bases between them. Germline V CDR1 and CDR2: MGHRA, YSYEKL. The CDR3 is made up of 12 amino acids.

V and J are TRBV6-6 and TRBJ2-5, with TRBD1 as a possible D gene (5 bases). Germline CDR1 MNHNY, CDR2 SVGAGI (reference sequence). The V end was cut by 2 bases, the J end by 2 bases, with 12 bases between. CDR3 length: 15 residues. DNA for the CDR3: TGTGCCAGCAGTTACATAGGACACACTCAAGAGACCCAGTACTTC. Translation: CASSYIGHTQETQYF.

The J gene is TRBJ2-7, the V gene TRBV7-8; TRBD1 matches at 7 bases. This CDR3 has 16 residues. Trimming at V came to 1 base and at J to 0 bases, leaving 6 bases not matched to a gene. Germline assignment: CDR1 SGHVS and CDR2 FQNEAQ. The CDR3 sequence: CASSLDRQGSSYEQYF. DNA for the CDR3: TGTGCCAGCAGCTTAGACCGACAGGGAAGCTCCTACGAGCAGTACTTC.